The source of this TCR beta chain is a study of shared clonotypes between healthy human individuals. The assay was immunoSEQ multiplex PCR, and TCRdb's table has in-frame clones only and misses some. In the table there are approximately 2.5 million clones, more than 85% of which are singletons. This clone appeared once. What it recognizes is unknown. Germline lookup yields CDR1 SQVTM and CDR2 ANQGSEA. V was pared by 2 bases and J by 5 bases, with 3 bases between. The CDR3 spans 10 residues. Whole-study findings and limits: Clonotype sharing among donors was thought likely to change with sequencing depth.

J is TRBJ2-5 and V is TRBV29-1; D ambiguous. Sequenced sample: naive CD4+ T cells from PBMCs. The subset here: CD45RA+ positively selected. The TCR sequence derives from a man aged 18 to 35 in good health. Some clones in this sample may be carry-over from other donors' samples. CDR3 sequence reads: CSVESETQYF. The CDR3 region has the DNA TGCAGCGTTGAATCGGAGACCCAGTACTTC.